What follows are 27 T cell receptor beta chains derived from one specimen sequenced in a study of T cells in Graves' hyperthyroidism and ophthalmopathy. TCR beta CDR3 regions were amplified from RNA. Initially, a first-round RT-PCR of the TCR CDR3 employed the HTBI primer set. Using its own MiXCR run on the multiplex PCR reads, TCRdb lists one record per CDR3 protein. Of about 560,000 distinct CDR3 sequences listed, 15% to 18% are singletons. Sequencing was performed on blood. The receptors shown here come from a young woman with Graves' hyperthyroidism.

This clonotype was recorded a few times. The gene calls are TRBV19 and TRBJ1-2; D is unresolved. V was clipped by 5 bases and J by 2 bases, with 18 bases between them. The CDR3 has 16 amino acids. Germline CDR1 and CDR2: LNHDA and SQIVND (reference sequence). CDR3 bases: TGTGCCAGTAGTGGCCTTCCTCGGATGGAGAACTATGGCTACACCTTC. It specifies CASSGLPRMENYGYTF.

The gene calls are TRBV5-1 and TRBJ2-2; the match to TRBD1 covers 7 bases. The junction had 4 bases not matched to a gene; V was cut back by 2 bases and J by 6 bases. This CDR3 has 14 residues. From germline, CDR1 is SGHRS and CDR2 YFSETQ. CDR3 coding DNA: TGCGCCAGCAGCTTTGTCCAGGGGGCCGGGGAGCTGTTTTTT. It is translated as CASSFVQGAGELFF.

This clonotype was counted many times. The J gene is TRBJ2-7, the V gene TRBV2, with 7 bases identical to TRBD1. V lost 7 bases and J lost 2; bases outside the gene matches: 17. CDR3 length equals 17 residues. Germline assignment: CDR1 SNHLY and CDR2 FYNNEI. CDR3 protein: CASIPTRYRDSPYEQYF. As DNA, the CDR3 is TGTGCCAGCATTCCAACCCGTTACCGGGACAGCCCCTACGAGCAGTACTTC.

This chain connects TRBV20-1 to TRBJ2-5, with D unclear. Trimming cost V 3 bases and J 3 bases, with 8 bases left between them. CDR1 and CDR2 (germline): DFQATT, SNEGSKA (reference sequence). This CDR3 is built from 12 residues. The CDR3 protein is CSARSPEETQYF. The CDR3 DNA follows: TGCAGTGCTAGGAGCCCAGAAGAGACCCAGTACTTC.

This clonotype showed up many times. V and J are TRBV7-9 and TRBJ2-7; 10 positions agree with TRBD1. Germline CDR1 SEHNR, CDR2 FQNEAQ (reference sequence). This CDR3 contains 17 residues. Losses at the gene ends were 5 bases for V and 5 bases for J; bases not matched to a gene: 15. The CDR3 sequence: CASSPSDGDRGSHEQYF. The CDR3 bases are TGTGCCAGCAGCCCCAGCGATGGGGACAGGGGATCCCACGAGCAGTACTTC.

The chain couples TRBV3-1 to TRBJ1-6, with 7 nucleotides matching TRBD1. The CDR3 is 16 amino acids. V trimming: 1 base; J trimming: 8 bases; junction bases outside the gene matches: 8. Germline V gives CDR1 LGHDT, CDR2 YNNKEL (reference sequence). CDR3 region: CASSQVRRTGYSPLHF. CDR3 sequence (DNA): TGTGCCAGCAGCCAAGTCAGGAGGACAGGTTATTCACCCCTCCACTTT.

This clonotype was detected ten times or more. The chain couples TRBV2 to TRBJ2-7; D is possibly TRBD2 (6 bases). This CDR3 has 13 residues. Germline V gene data show CDR1 as SNHLY and CDR2 as FYNNEI. V was cut by 6 bases and J by 2 bases, with 11 bases left in between. The CDR3 sequence: CASSRDFTYEQYF. Here the CDR3 DNA reads TGTGCCAGCAGCCGGGACTTTACCTACGAGCAGTACTTC.

This clonotype was seen ten or more times. CDR3 residues: CSARVPKGPGELFF. The DNA for the CDR3 is TGCAGTGCTAGAGTCCCCAAAGGGCCCGGGGAGCTGTTTTTT. The V gene is TRBV20-1, the J gene TRBJ2-2; D uncertain. This CDR3 has 14 residues. CDR1 and CDR2 from the germline V gene are DFQATT and SNEGSKA (reference sequence). Trimming stripped 1 base from V and 6 bases from J, with 12 bases between.

In this sample, this clonotype turned up many times. The J gene is TRBJ1-2, the V gene TRBV12-3 or TRBV12-4, with D uncertain. CDR3 size: 12 residues. Trimming removed 0 bases from V and 7 bases from J, with 6 bases in between. DNA of the CDR3: TGTGCCAGCAGTTTAGCTAAAGCTGGCTACACCTTC. Translation: CASSLAKAGYTF.

This clonotype was detected ten times or more. The V and J genes are TRBV6-6 and TRBJ2-7; TRBD1 matches 7 bases. Germline CDR1 is MNHNY and CDR2 is SVGAGI (reference sequence). The CDR3 runs 14 residues. The junction had 2 bases not matched to a gene; V was cut back by 2 bases and J by 1 base. The CDR3 reads CASSYGQVSYEQYF. The CDR3 DNA sequence: TGTGCCAGCAGTTACGGACAGGTGTCCTACGAGCAGTACTTC.

V usage is TRBV27 and J usage is TRBJ1-2; 7 bases align to TRBD1. Germline CDR1 MNHEY, CDR2 SMNVEV (reference sequence). The CDR3 runs 14 residues. After removal of 5 bases from V and 7 bases from J, the junction contained 10 bases not matched to a gene. In nucleotides, the CDR3 is TGTGCCAGCAGTATACAGGGAGGGGGCCTTGGCTACACCTTC. This encodes CASSIQGGGLGYTF.

This clonotype showed up many times. The V gene is TRBV2, the J gene TRBJ1-4; 7 bases map to TRBD1. Germline V gene data show CDR1 as SNHLY and CDR2 as FYNNEI. The CDR3 has 15 amino acids. The ends lost 8 bases at V and 5 bases at J; junction bases unmatched: 11. The CDR3 loop reads CASGDRALGNEKLFF. In DNA form, the CDR3 reads TGTGCCAGCGGCGACAGGGCCCTTGGGAATGAAAAACTGTTTTTT.

The table lists this clonotype with many counts. The genes are TRBV28 and TRBJ2-1; D gene ambiguous. V was pared by 1 base and J by 9 bases, with 7 bases between. The CDR3 is 12 residues long. The germline CDR1 and CDR2 sequences are MDHEN and SYDVKM. CDR3 protein: CASSLLQAEQFF. Written as DNA, the CDR3 is TGTGCCAGCAGTTTATTGCAGGCTGAGCAGTTCTTC.

The table lists this clonotype with a few counts. The CDR3 region is CSAREGTGEYYGYTF. The CDR3 DNA reads as TGCAGTGCTAGAGAAGGGACAGGGGAATACTATGGCTACACCTTC. J is TRBJ1-2 and V is TRBV20-1; 10 positions match TRBD1. Germline lookup yields CDR1 DFQATT and CDR2 SNEGSKA (reference sequence). The CDR3 length is 15 residues. Germline trimming cut 0 bases from V and 3 bases from J; bases unmatched to any gene: 4.

This clonotype was recorded a few times. The rearrangement joins TRBV6-2 or TRBV6-3 to TRBJ2-7, with 7 bases aligning to TRBD2. The CDR3 totals 14 residues. Trimming took 7 bases from V and 2 from J; bases not matched to a gene: 8. Germline assignment: CDR1 MNHEY and CDR2 SVGEGT. CDR3 bases: TGTGCCAGCACTGCAGCGGGACCCCCCTACGAGCAGTACTTC. It encodes CASTAAGPPYEQYF.

This clonotype was counted at least ten times. This chain uses TRBV2 with TRBJ1-2; 9 nucleotides line up with TRBD1. The CDR3 has 15 residues. Per germline, CDR1 SNHLY and CDR2 FYNNEI. Trimming at V came to 6 bases and at J to 7 bases, leaving 12 bases not matched to a gene. In DNA, the CDR3 is TGTGCCAGCAGGGCCTCCGGGACAGGGCTCTCTGGCTACACCTTC. It is translated as CASRASGTGLSGYTF.

V and J are TRBV4-1 and TRBJ1-1; 9 nucleotides match TRBD1. V shed 6 bases, J shed 4 bases, and the junction held 6 bases outside the gene matches. In germline, CDR1 is MGHRA, CDR2 YSYEKL. The CDR3 has 14 amino acids. CDR3 residues: CASRSGQGSTEAFF. CDR3 nucleotides: TGCGCCAGCAGATCCGGACAGGGGAGCACTGAAGCTTTCTTT.

The J gene is TRBJ2-2, the V gene TRBV7-9; perhaps TRBD1 as D (6 bases). CDR1 SEHNR and CDR2 FQNEAQ come from the germline V gene (reference sequence). The CDR3 has 14 amino acids. V was pared by 5 bases and J by 5 bases, with 12 bases between. CDR3: CASSQYRDTGELFF. CDR3 nucleotides: TGTGCCAGCAGCCAATACAGGGATACCGGGGAGCTGTTTTTT.

V gene TRBV27 combines with J gene TRBJ1-4, with TRBD1 matching 10 bases. The CDR3 contains 15 residues. The germline CDR1 and CDR2 sequences are MNHEY and SMNVEV (reference sequence). Losses at the gene ends were 5 bases for V and 7 bases for J; bases not matched to a gene: 7. Here the CDR3 DNA reads TGTGCCAGCAGTCCCGACAGGGGGCCAGCTGAAAAACTGTTTTTT. Its protein product is CASSPDRGPAEKLFF.

This clonotype was recorded at least ten times. The rearrangement links TRBV20-1 to TRBJ1-1, with D hard to call. CDR1 DFQATT and CDR2 SNEGSKA come from the germline V gene (reference sequence). V dropped 3 bases and J dropped 10 bases, with 18 bases sitting between them. This CDR3 is built from 13 residues. The CDR3 DNA reads TGCAGTGCTAGGACCGGCCAAGCCCGTGGAGCTTTCTTT. This translates into CSARTGQARGAFF.

This clonotype was counted only a few times. The J gene is TRBJ2-1, the V gene TRBV9; possible D gene TRBD2, 6 bases. V gave up 2 bases and J gave up 0 bases, with 12 bases separating them. The CDR3 length is 16 residues. The germline V gene encodes CDR1 SGDLS and CDR2 YYNGEE. The CDR3 spells CASSVVGRGSYNEQFF. The CDR3 DNA reads TGTGCCAGCAGCGTCGTCGGGCGGGGCTCCTACAATGAGCAGTTCTTC.

This clonotype has only a few counts. The chain links TRBV12-3 or TRBV12-4 to TRBJ2-7, with D unresolved. This CDR3 is 12 amino acids long. V lost 3 bases, J lost 6 bases, and 9 bases lay in between. Here the CDR3 DNA reads TGTGCCAGCAGTTTTCCTGGGGTCGAGCAGTACTTC. It is translated as CASSFPGVEQYF.

J is TRBJ2-7 and V is TRBV18, with 9 nucleotides matching TRBD1. Germline V gene data show CDR1 as KGHSH and CDR2 as LQKENI. The CDR3 has 17 amino acids. The V and J ends lost 6 bases and 2 bases, in that order; junction bases with no gene match: 14. The chain's CDR3 is CASSPSPGTGFPYEQYF. The CDR3 nucleotides read TGTGCCAGCTCCCCCAGTCCCGGGACAGGGTTCCCCTACGAGCAGTACTTC.

At least ten counts were recorded for this clonotype. This chain links TRBV5-6 with TRBJ2-1; tentatively, D is TRBD2 (6 bases). CDR3 length: 13 amino acids. V lost 0 bases to trimming and J lost 9 bases, with 10 bases between them. Per germline, CDR1 SGHDT and CDR2 YYEEEE. In DNA, the CDR3 is TGTGCCAGCAGCTTGGAGGCTAGCGTTGAGCAGTTCTTC. Translating gives CASSLEASVEQFF.

This clonotype was observed at least ten times. V usage is TRBV11-2 and J usage is TRBJ2-3, with TRBD1 matching over 7 bases. Germline V CDR1 and CDR2: SGHAT, FQNNGV. The CDR3 consists of 12 residues. Losses at the gene ends were 8 bases for V and 1 base for J; bases not matched to a gene: 0. The CDR3 is CASDRGTDTQYF. DNA for the CDR3: TGTGCCAGCGACAGGGGCACAGATACGCAGTATTTT.

This clonotype showed up many times. The chain employs TRBV2 and TRBJ1-1, with TRBD1 as a possible D gene (6 bases). Between the trimmed V and J ends, which lost 8 bases and 7 bases, there was a span of 20 bases. The CDR3 has 14 residues. CDR1 and CDR2 (germline): SNHLY, FYNNEI. CDR3 sequence reads: CASRGDRFRGEAFF. CDR3 bases: TGTGCCAGCCGGGGAGACAGGTTTCGGGGTGAAGCTTTCTTT.

This clonotype was seen at least ten times. The chain is built from TRBV28 and TRBJ2-7; TRBD1 matches 9 bases. V shed 6 bases and J 5 bases; nucleotides not matched to a gene: 11. CDR1 MDHEN and CDR2 SYDVKM come from the germline V gene. The CDR3 contains 15 residues. This chain's CDR3 is CASRSTGGARDEQYF. In DNA, the CDR3 is TGTGCCAGCAGGTCTACAGGGGGCGCGAGGGACGAGCAGTACTTC. The full variable domain, completed using reference TRBV28 and TRBJ2-7, is DVKVTQSSRYLVKRTGEKVFLECVQDMDHENMFWYRQDPGLGLRLIYFSYDVKMKEKGDIPEGYSVSREKKERFSLILESASTNQTSMYLCASRSTGGARDEQYFGPGTRLTVT.